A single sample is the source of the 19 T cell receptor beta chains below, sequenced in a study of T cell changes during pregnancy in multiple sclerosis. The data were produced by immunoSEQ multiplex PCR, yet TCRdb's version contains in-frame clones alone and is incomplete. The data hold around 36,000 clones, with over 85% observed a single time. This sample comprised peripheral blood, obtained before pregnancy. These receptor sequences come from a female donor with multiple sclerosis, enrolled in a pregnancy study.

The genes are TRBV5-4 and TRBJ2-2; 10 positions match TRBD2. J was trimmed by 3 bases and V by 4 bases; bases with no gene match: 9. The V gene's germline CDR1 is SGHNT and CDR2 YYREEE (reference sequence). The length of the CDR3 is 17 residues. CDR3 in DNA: TGTGCCAGCAGCCCCAGCGGGAGGGCCTCTCACACCGGGGAGCTGTTTTTT. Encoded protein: CASSPSGRASHTGELFF. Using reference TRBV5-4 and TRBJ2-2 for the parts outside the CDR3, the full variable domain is ETGVTQSPTHLIKTRGQQVTLRCSSQSGHNTVSWYQQALGQGPQFIFQYYREEENGRGNFPPRFSGLQFPNYSSELNVNALELDDSALYLCASSPSGRASHTGELFFGEGSRLTVL.

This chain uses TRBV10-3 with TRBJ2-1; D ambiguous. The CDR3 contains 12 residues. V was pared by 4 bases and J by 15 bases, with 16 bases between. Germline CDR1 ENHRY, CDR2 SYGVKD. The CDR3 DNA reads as TGTGCCATCAGTGCATCAACCAGCGTTTTGTTCTTC. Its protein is CAISASTSVLFF.

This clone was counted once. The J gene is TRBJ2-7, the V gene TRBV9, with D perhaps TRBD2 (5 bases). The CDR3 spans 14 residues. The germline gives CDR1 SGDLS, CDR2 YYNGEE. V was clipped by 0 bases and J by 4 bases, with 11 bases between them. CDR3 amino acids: CASSVEVAGYEQYF. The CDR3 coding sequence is TGTGCCAGCAGCGTAGAAGTGGCGGGTTACGAGCAGTACTTC.

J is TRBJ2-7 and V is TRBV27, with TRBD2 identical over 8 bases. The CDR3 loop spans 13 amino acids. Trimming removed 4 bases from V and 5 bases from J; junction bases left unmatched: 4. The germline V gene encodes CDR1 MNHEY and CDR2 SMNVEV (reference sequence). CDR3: CASSSSGSNEQYF. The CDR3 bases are TGTGCCAGCAGTTCCAGCGGGAGTAACGAGCAGTACTTC.

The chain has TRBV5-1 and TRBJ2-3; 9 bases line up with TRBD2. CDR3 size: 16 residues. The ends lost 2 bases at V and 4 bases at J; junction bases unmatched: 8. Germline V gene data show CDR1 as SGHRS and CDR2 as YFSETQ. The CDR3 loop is CASSFLAGGPADTQYF. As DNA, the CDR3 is TGCGCCAGCAGCTTCCTTGCGGGAGGGCCGGCAGATACGCAGTATTTT. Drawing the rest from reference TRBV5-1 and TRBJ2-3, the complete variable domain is KAGVTQTPRYLIKTRGQQVTLSCSPISGHRSVSWYQQTPGQGLQFLFEYFSETQRNKGNFPGRFSGRQFSNSRSEMNVSTLELGDSALYLCASSFLAGGPADTQYFGPGTRLTVL.

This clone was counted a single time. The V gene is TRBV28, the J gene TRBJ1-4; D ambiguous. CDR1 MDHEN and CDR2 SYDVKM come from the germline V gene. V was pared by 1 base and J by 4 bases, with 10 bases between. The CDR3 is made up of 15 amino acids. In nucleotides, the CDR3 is TGTGCCAGCAGTTTATCGGGGAAGATTAATGAAAAACTGTTTTTT. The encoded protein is CASSLSGKINEKLFF.

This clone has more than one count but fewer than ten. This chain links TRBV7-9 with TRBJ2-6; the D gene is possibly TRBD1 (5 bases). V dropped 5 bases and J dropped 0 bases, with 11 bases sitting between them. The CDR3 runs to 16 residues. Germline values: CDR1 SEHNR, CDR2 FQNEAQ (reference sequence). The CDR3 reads CASSPAGHSGANVLTF. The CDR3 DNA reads TGTGCCAGCAGCCCGGCAGGGCACTCTGGGGCCAACGTCCTGACTTTC.

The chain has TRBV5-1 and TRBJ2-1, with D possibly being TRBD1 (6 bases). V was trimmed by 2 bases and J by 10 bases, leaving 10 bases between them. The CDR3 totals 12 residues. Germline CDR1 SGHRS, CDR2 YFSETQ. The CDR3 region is CASSFTGTEQFF. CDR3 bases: TGCGCCAGCAGCTTCACCGGGACAGAGCAGTTCTTC.

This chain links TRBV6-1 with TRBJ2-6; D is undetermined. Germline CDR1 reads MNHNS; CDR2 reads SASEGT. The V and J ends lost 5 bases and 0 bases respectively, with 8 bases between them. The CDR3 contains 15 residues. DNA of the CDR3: TGTGCCAGCAGTTCGCAGTCCTCTGGGGCCAACGTCCTGACTTTC. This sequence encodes CASSSQSSGANVLTF.

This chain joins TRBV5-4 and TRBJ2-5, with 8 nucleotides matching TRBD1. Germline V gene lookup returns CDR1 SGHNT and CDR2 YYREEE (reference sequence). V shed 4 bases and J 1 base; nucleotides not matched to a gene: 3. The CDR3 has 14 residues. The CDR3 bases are TGTGCCAGCAGCATAGGACAGGGCCAAGAGACCCAGTACTTC. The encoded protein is CASSIGQGQETQYF.

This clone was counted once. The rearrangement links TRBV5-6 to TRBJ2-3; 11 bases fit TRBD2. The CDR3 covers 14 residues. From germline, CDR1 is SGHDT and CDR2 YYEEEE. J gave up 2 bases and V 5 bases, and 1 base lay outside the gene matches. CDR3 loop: CASRLAGVTDTQYF. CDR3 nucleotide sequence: TGTGCCAGCAGACTAGCGGGAGTCACAGATACGCAGTATTTT.

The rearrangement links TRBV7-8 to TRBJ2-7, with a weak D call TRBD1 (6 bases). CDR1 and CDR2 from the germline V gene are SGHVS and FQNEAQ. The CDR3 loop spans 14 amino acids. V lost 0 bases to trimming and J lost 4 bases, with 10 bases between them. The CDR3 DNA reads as TGTGCCAGCAGCTTAGCGCAACAGGGTTACGAGCAGTACTTC. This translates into CASSLAQQGYEQYF.

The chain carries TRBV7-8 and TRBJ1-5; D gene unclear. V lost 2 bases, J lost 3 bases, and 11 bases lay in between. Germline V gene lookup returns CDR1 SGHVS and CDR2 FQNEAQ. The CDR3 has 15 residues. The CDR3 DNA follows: TGTGCCAGCAGCTTATCCTACCCGAACAATCAGCCCCAGCATTTT. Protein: CASSLSYPNNQPQHF.

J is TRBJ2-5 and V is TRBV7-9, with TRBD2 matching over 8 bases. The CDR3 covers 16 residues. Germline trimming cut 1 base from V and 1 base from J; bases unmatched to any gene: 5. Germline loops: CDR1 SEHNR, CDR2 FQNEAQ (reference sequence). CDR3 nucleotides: TGTGCCAGCAGCTTAGGCGGGCTAGCGGGCCAAGAGACCCAGTACTTC. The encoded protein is CASSLGGLAGQETQYF.

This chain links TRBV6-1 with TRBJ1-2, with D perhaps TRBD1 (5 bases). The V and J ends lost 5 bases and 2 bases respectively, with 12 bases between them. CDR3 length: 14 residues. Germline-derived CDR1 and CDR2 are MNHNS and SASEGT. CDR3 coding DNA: TGTGCCAGCAGTCAAGGGCGGGGGAACTATGGCTACACCTTC. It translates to CASSQGRGNYGYTF.

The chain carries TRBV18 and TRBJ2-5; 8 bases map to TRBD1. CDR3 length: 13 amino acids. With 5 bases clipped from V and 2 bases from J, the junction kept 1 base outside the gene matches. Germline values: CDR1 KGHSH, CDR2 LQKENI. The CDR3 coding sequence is TGTGCCAGCTCAAGACAGGGGCAAGAGACCCAGTACTTC. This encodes CASSRQGQETQYF. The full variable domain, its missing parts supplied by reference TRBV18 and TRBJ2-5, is NAGVMQNPRHLVRRRGQEARLRCSPMKGHSHVYWYRQLPEEGLKFMVYLQKENIIDESGMPKERFSAEFPKEGPSILRIQQVVRGDSAAYFCASSRQGQETQYFGPGTRLLVL.

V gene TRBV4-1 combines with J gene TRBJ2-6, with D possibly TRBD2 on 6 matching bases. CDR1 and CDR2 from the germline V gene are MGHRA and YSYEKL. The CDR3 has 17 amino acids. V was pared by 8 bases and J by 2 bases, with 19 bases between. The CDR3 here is CASARAGLVTGANVLTF. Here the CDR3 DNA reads TGCGCCAGCGCCCGGGCGGGGTTAGTTACTGGGGCCAACGTCCTGACTTTC.

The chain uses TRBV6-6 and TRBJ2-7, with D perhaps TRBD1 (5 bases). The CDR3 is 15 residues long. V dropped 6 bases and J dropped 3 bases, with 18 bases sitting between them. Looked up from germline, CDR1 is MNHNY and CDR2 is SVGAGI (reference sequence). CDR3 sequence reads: CASSPRGRVSYEQYF. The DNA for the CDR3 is TGTGCCAGCAGCCCCAGAGGCAGGGTTAGCTACGAGCAGTACTTC.

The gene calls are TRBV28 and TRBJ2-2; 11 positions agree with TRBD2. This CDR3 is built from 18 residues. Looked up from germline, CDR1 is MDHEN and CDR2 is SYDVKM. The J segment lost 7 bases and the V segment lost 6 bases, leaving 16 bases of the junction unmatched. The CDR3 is CASRPLAGDFLAIGELFF. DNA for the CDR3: TGTGCCAGCAGACCACTAGCGGGAGATTTTCTAGCTATCGGGGAGCTGTTTTTT.